The 5 T cell receptor beta chains given below trace back to one sample, sequenced in a study of tumor-infiltrating lymphocytes in primary liver carcinoma. Germline DNA was also extracted, with blood RNA taken from unsorted whole blood. Total RNA (roughly 530 ng) served as template for TCR beta cDNA synthesis primed by a constant-region primer. A slightly modified ARM-PCR protocol with three nested multiplex PCR rounds produced these TCR beta libraries. PCR rounds one and two used TRBV1-TRBV30 forward primers with a C-beta reverse primer for roughly 9 cycles each. TCRdb re-called the multiplex PCR reads with MiXCR, one entry per CDR3 protein. The sample has about 320,000 distinct CDR3 sequences, 65% seen once. What was sequenced was peripheral blood. Receptor source: a man between 35 and 55 years old with primary liver carcinoma and hepatitis B virus infection.

Remarks on this clonotype: Since the CDR3 does not end with the conserved phenylalanine or tryptophan, this likely comes from a read error. V gene TRBV5-4 combines with J gene TRBJ1-1, with D maybe TRBD1 (6 bases). The CDR3 sequence is 14 residues long. The germline V gene has CDR1 SGHNT and CDR2 YYREEE (reference sequence). The V end was cut by 1 base, the J end by 4 bases, with 11 bases between. The CDR3 loop is CASSLPGGGTEAFV. CDR3 bases: TGTGCCAGCAGCTTGCCCGGGGGCGGCACTGAAGCTTTCGTT.

V and J are TRBV2 and TRBJ2-5; 9 bases map to TRBD2. Looked up from germline, CDR1 is SNHLY and CDR2 is FYNNEI. The V and J ends lost 10 bases and 4 bases, in that order; junction bases with no gene match: 13. This CDR3 is built from 15 residues. The CDR3 protein is CATSKGLAPPETQYF. The CDR3 nucleotides read TGTGCCACTTCAAAAGGACTAGCGCCCCCAGAGACCCAGTACTTC.

Note on this clonotype: Just one base apart from a much larger clone, this may be a read error. The chain joins TRBV29-1 to TRBJ2-3; 7 bases are shared with TRBD2. The germline CDR1 and CDR2 sequences are SQVTM and ANQGSEA. J gave up 5 bases and V 0 bases, and 8 bases lay outside the gene matches. This CDR3 region has 15 residues. CDR3 DNA sequence: TGCAGCGTTGAAGAGGGGCGGGAGCGCATAGATACGCAGTATTTT. It is translated as CSVEEGRERIDTQYF.

About this clonotype itself: A much bigger clone sits one base away, suggesting this may be a read error. This chain uses TRBV6-1 with TRBJ2-5; 9 nucleotides align to TRBD2. Germline V gene lookup returns CDR1 MNHNS and CDR2 SASEGT. This CDR3 has 14 residues. CDR3 loop: CASSEGSGREAQYF. In DNA, the CDR3 is TGTGCCAGCAGTGAAGGTAGCGGGAGAGAGGCCCAGTACTTC.

About this clonotype itself: Sequence at one end of the junction differs from germline and may be a read error. This sequence joins TRBV13 and TRBJ2-3, with 10 positions matching TRBD2. Germline V CDR1 and CDR2: PRHDT, FYEKMQ (reference sequence). The CDR3 covers 14 residues. CDR3 sequence: CVSSGLAATDTQYF. Here the CDR3 DNA reads TGTGTCAGCAGCGGACTAGCGGCCACAGATACGCAGTATTTT.